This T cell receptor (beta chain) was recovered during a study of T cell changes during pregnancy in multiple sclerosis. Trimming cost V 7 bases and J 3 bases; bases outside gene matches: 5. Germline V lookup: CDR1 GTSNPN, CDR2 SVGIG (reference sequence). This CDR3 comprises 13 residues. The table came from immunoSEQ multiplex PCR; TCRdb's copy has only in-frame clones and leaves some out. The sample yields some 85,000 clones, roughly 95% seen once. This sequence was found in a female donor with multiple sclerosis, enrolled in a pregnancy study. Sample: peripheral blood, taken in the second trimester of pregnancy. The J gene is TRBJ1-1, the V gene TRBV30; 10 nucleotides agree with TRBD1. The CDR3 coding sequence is TGTGCCTCCTGGACAGGGGGATACACTGAAGCTTTCTTT. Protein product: CASWTGGYTEAFF.